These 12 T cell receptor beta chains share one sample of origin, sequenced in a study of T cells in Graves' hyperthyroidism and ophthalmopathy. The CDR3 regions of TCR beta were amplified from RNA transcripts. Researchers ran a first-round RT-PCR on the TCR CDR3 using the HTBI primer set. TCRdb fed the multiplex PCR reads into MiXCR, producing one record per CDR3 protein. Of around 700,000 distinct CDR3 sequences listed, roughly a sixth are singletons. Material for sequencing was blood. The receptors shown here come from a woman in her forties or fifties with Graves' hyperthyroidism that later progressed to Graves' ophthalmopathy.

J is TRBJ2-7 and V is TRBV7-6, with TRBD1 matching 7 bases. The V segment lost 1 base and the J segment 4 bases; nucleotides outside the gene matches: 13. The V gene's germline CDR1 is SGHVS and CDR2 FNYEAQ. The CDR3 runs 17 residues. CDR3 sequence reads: CASSLEPPEGARYEQYF. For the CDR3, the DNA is TGTGCCAGCAGCTTAGAGCCCCCAGAGGGGGCAAGGTACGAGCAGTACTTC. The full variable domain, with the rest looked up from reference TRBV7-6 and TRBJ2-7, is GAGVSQSPRYKVTKRGQDVALRCDPISGHVSLYWYRQALGQGPEFLTYFNYEAQQDKSGLPNDRFSAERPEGSISTLTIQRTEQRDSAMYRCASSLEPPEGARYEQYFGPGTRLTVT.

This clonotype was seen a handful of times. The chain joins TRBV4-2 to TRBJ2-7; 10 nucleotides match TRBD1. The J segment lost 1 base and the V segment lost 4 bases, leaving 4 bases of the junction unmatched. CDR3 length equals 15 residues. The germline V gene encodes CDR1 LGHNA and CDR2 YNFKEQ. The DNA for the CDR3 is TGTGCCAGCAGCCCCGGGACAGGGGAATCCTACGAGCAGTACTTC. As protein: CASSPGTGESYEQYF.

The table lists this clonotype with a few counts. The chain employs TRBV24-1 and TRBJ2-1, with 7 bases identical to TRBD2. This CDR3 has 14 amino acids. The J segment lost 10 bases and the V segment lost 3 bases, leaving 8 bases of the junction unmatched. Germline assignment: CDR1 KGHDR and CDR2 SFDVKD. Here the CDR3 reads CATSDGFEAGEQFF. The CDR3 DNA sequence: TGTGCCACCAGTGATGGGTTTGAAGCGGGGGAGCAGTTCTTC.

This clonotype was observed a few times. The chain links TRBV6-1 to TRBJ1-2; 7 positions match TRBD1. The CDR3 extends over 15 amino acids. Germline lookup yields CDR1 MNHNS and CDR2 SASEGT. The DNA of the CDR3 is TGTACTTCTGGGACAGTCCCTCCCCAAGCGGGGGGCTACACCTTC. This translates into CTSGTVPPQAGGYTF.

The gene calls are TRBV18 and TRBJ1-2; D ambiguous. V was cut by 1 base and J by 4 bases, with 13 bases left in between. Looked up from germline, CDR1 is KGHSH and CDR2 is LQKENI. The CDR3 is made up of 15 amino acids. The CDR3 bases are TGTGCCAGCTCACCACGGGAACTTCCACGCTATGGCTACACCTTC. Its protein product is CASSPRELPRYGYTF.

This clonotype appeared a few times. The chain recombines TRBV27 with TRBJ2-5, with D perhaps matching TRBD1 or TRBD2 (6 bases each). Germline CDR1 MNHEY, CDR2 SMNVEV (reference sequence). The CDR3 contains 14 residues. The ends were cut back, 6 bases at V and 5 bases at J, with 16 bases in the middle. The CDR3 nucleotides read TGTGCCAGCAGCCGACAGGAGGGCGGTGAGACCCAGTACTTC. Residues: CASSRQEGGETQYF.

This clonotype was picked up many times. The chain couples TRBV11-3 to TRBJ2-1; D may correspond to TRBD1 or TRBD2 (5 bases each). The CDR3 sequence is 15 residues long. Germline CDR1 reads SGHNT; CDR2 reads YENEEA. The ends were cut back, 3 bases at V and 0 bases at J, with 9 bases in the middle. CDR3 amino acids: CASSLGESSYNEQFF. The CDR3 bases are TGTGCCAGCAGCTTGGGGGAGTCCTCCTACAATGAGCAGTTCTTC.

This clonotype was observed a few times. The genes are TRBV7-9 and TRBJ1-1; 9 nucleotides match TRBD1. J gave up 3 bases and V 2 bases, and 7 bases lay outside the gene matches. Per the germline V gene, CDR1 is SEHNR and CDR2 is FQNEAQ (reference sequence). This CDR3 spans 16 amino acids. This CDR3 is CASSLLPGQGYTEAFF. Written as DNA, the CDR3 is TGTGCCAGCAGCTTATTACCGGGACAGGGTTACACTGAAGCTTTCTTT.

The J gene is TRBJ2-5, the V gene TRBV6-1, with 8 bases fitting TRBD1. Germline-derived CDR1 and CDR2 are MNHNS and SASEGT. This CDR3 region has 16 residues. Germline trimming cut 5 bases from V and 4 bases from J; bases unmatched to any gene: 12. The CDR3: CASSPRSDRGGETQYF. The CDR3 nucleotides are TGTGCCAGCAGTCCCAGATCCGACAGGGGAGGAGAGACCCAGTACTTC.

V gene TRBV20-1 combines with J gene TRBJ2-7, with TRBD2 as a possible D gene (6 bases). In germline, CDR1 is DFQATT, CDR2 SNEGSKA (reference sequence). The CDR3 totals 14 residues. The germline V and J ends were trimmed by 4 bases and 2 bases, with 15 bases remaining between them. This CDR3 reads CSAIGGFPPYEQYF. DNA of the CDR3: TGCAGTGCTATTGGAGGGTTTCCCCCCTACGAGCAGTACTTC.

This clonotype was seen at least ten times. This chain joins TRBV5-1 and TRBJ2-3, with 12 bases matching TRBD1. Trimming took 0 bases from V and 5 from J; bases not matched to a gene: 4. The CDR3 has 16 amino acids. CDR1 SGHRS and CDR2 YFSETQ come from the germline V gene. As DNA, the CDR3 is TGCGCCAGCAGCTTGGAGCGGGACAGGGGGCTAGATACGCAGTATTTT. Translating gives CASSLERDRGLDTQYF.

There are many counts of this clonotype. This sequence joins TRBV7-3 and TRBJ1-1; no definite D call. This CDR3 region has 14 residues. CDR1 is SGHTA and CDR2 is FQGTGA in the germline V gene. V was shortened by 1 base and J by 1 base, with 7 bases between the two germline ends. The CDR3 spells CASSLSAANTEAFF. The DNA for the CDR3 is TGTGCCAGCAGCTTAAGCGCGGCGAACACTGAAGCTTTCTTT.